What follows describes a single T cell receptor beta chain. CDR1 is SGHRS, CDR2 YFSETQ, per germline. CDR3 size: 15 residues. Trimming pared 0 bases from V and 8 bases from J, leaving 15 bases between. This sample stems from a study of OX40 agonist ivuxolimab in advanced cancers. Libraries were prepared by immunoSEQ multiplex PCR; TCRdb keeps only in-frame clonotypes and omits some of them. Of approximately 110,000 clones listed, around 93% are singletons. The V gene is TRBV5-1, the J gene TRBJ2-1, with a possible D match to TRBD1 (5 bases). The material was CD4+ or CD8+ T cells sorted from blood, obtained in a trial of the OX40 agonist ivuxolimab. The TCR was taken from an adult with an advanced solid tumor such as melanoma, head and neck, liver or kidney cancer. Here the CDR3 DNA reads TGCGCCAGCAGCTTGGGGACATCTAACGCCGATGAGCAGTTCTTC. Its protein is CASSLGTSNADEQFF.